The clone carrying this T cell receptor (beta chain) was counted between two and nine times. Its target is unknown. V was pared by 0 bases and J by 11 bases, with 15 bases of the junction left unmatched. CDR3 size: 16 residues. The V gene's germline CDR1 is MGHRA and CDR2 YSYEKL. The data were obtained in a study of T cell repertoires in cytomegalovirus infection. Via MiXCR, TCRdb re-called the reads, giving one row per CDR3 protein. The sample carries 900,000 to 950,000 distinct CDR3 sequences, roughly a third recorded once. Here the sequenced sample was cultured CD8+ T cells from PBMCs, taken from culture after CMV antigen stimulation. The rearrangement joins TRBV4-1 to TRBJ1-1; 7 nucleotides line up with TRBD1. The origin of this receptor is a human donor in good health (CMV status not recorded). Some clones in this sample may be carry-over from other donors' samples. CDR3 nucleotides: TGCGCCAGCAGCCAAGATCCCGGTGACAGGGTAATCCGGGCTTTCTTT. The encoded protein is CASSQDPGDRVIRAFF.